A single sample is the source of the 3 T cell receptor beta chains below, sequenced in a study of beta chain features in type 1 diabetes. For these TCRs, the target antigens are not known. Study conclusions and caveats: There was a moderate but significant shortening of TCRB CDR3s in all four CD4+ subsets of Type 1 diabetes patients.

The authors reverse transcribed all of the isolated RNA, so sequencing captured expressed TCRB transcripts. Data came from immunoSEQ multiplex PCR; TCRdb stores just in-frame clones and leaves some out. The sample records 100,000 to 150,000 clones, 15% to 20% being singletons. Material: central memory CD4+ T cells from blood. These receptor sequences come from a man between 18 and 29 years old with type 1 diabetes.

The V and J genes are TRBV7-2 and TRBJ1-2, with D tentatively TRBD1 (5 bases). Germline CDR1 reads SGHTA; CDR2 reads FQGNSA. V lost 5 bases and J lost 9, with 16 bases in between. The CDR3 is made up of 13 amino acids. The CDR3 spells CASSPGTQGSYTF. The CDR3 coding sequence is TGTGCCAGCAGCCCGGGGACCCAGGGAAGCTACACCTTC.

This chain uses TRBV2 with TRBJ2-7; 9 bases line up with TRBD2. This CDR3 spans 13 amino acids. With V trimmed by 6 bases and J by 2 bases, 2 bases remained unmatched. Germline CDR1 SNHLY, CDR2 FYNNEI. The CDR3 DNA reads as TGTGCCAGCAGCCGGACTAGCGCCTACGAGCAGTACTTC. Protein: CASSRTSAYEQYF.

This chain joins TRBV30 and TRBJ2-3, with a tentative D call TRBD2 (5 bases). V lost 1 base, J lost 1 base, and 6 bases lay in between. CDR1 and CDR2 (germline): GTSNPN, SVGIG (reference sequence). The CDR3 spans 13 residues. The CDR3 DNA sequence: TGTGCCTGGAGTGCCGGGGGCACAGATACGCAGTATTTT. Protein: CAWSAGGTDTQYF.